A selection of T cell receptor beta chains follows, all from one sample in a study of T cell repertoires in cytomegalovirus infection. TCRdb recomputed calls from the reads with MiXCR, one row per CDR3 protein. The sample has a few hundred thousand distinct CDR3 sequences; 34% are singletons. No antigen has been identified for these receptors. Material: cultured PBMCs, obtained from culture after CMV antigen stimulation. The receptor set was obtained from a human donor in good health (CMV status not recorded). Some clones in this sample may be carry-over from other donors' samples. CDR3s include the opening cysteine and the closing phenylalanine or tryptophan. Each record gives: CDR3 protein, CDR3 DNA, V gene, clone size, D gene, J gene. The D gene is left open where the match is weak. The size of a clone is reported for some rows only, either as once, few or many, or as a class for expanded clones.

CASSSKDRHNEQFF,TGTGCCAGCAGCTCAAAGGACCGACACAATGAGCAGTTCTTC,TRBV5-4,once,.,TRBJ2-1
CASSQGRGDEPQHF,TGTGCCAGCAGCCAGGGTCGGGGGGATGAGCCCCAGCATTTT,TRBV7-8,.,.,TRBJ1-5
CASSQIRQGRVNTEAFF,TGTGCCAGCAGCCAAATAAGGCAGGGCCGGGTGAACACTGAAGCTTTCTTT,TRBV14,.,.,TRBJ1-1
CASSLERGGGATTHNEQFF,TGTGCCAGCAGCTTAGAACGTGGAGGGGGCGCGACAACCCACAATGAGCAGTTCTTC,TRBV7-2,many,.,TRBJ2-1
CASSYRDRYTEAFF,TGTGCCAGCAGTTATAGGGACAGGTACACTGAAGCTTTCTTT,TRBV6-2/TRBV6-3,.,TRBD1,TRBJ1-1
CASSRGGTVNTGELLF,TGTGCCAGCAGCCGGGGGGGGACAGTTAACACCGGGGAGCTGTTGTTT,TRBV7-2,.,.,TRBJ2-2
CASSLVAGAGANVLTF,TGTGCCAGCAGCTTAGTTGCGGGAGCTGGGGCCAACGTCCTGACTTTC,TRBV7-8,.,TRBD2,TRBJ2-6
CASSIDWRSYNEQFF,TGTGCCAGTAGTATAGATTGGAGGTCCTACAATGAGCAGTTCTTC,TRBV19,.,.,TRBJ2-1
CASRDQIPSSYNSPLHF,TGTGCCAGCAGGGACCAGATCCCGAGCTCCTATAATTCACCCCTCCACTTT,TRBV27,.,.,TRBJ1-6
CASSRSTGGFTEAFF,TGCGCCAGCAGTAGATCGACAGGGGGCTTTACTGAAGCTTTCTTT,TRBV5-1,once,TRBD1,TRBJ1-1
CAGAGSSGLREQFF,TGTGCCGGGGCTGGGTCTAGCGGGCTGAGGGAGCAGTTCTTC,TRBV28,few,TRBD2,TRBJ2-1
CASSPQRSSYNSPLHF,TGTGCCAGCAGTCCCCAGAGAAGCTCCTATAATTCACCCCTCCACTTT,TRBV12-3/TRBV12-4,once,.,TRBJ1-6
CASSLAGSGEKLFF,TGTGCCAGCAGTTTGGCAGGTTCGGGGGAAAAACTGTTTTTT,TRBV28,.,.,TRBJ1-4
CASRVSSSYEQYF,TGTGCCAGCCGGGTATCAAGCTCCTACGAGCAGTACTTC,TRBV12-3/TRBV12-4,.,.,TRBJ2-7
CASSGGTSVITNEQFF,TGTGCCAGCAGCGGGGGGACTAGTGTAATTACGAATGAGCAGTTCTTC,TRBV5-4,.,TRBD2,TRBJ2-1
CSAEGQYNEQFF,TGCAGTGCCGAGGGACAGTACAATGAGCAGTTCTTC,TRBV20-1,.,TRBD1,TRBJ2-1
CASSQQGNEQFF,TGTGCCAGCAGCCAACAGGGGAATGAGCAGTTCTTC,TRBV3-1,.,.,TRBJ2-1
CASKPGQGVEETQYF,TGTGCCAGTAAGCCGGGACAGGGCGTAGAAGAGACCCAGTACTTC,TRBV19,.,TRBD1,TRBJ2-5
CASSVTSGRKTDTQYF,TGTGCCAGCAGCGTTACTAGCGGGAGAAAAACAGATACGCAGTATTTT,TRBV27,few,TRBD2,TRBJ2-3
CATLPAGGGTDTQYF,TGTGCCACCCTACCGGCGGGAGGGGGCACAGATACGCAGTATTTT,TRBV19,few,TRBD2,TRBJ2-3
CASSIAPATGSPQYF,TGTGCCAGTAGTATAGCCCCAGCCACGGGGTCCCCCCAGTACTTC,TRBV19,many,.,TRBJ2-5
CASSLRDMYNEQFF,TGTGCCAGCAGCTTAAGGGACATGTACAATGAGCAGTTCTTC,TRBV11-2,.,.,TRBJ2-1
CSAAPRDRGSNEQFF,TGCAGTGCTGCCCCGCGGGACAGGGGAAGCAATGAGCAGTTCTTC,TRBV20-1,.,TRBD1,TRBJ2-1
CASSESLAGGSYNEQFF,TGTGCCAGCAGTGAGAGTCTAGCGGGAGGCTCCTACAATGAGCAGTTCTTC,TRBV2,.,TRBD2,TRBJ2-1
CASSTPGHNYGYTF,TGTGCCAGCAGCACGCCGGGACATAACTATGGCTACACCTTC,TRBV11-2,many,.,TRBJ1-2
CSARDRGSGRVGNQPQHF,TGCAGTGCTAGAGATCGAGGCAGCGGCAGGGTGGGCAATCAGCCCCAGCATTTT,TRBV20-1,few,.,TRBJ1-5
CASSLYRGTGLSPLHF,TGTGCCAGCAGCCTCTACCGGGGGACAGGGCTTTCACCCCTCCACTTT,TRBV7-9,few,TRBD1,TRBJ1-6
CASRGAGALAEAFF,TGTGCCAGCAGGGGGGCGGGGGCATTGGCTGAAGCTTTCTTT,TRBV6-2/TRBV6-3,.,.,TRBJ1-1
CASSYSKRGQYPNTGELFF,TGTGCCAGCAGTTACTCGAAAAGGGGGCAGTATCCGAACACCGGGGAGCTGTTTTTT,TRBV6-5,.,TRBD1,TRBJ2-2
CASSLVGPVNEQFF,TGTGCCAGCAGCTTAGTGGGGCCGGTCAATGAGCAGTTCTTC,TRBV7-2,few,.,TRBJ2-1
CSAHKEETQYF,TGCAGTGCCCATAAGGAAGAGACCCAGTACTTC,TRBV20-1,few,.,TRBJ2-5